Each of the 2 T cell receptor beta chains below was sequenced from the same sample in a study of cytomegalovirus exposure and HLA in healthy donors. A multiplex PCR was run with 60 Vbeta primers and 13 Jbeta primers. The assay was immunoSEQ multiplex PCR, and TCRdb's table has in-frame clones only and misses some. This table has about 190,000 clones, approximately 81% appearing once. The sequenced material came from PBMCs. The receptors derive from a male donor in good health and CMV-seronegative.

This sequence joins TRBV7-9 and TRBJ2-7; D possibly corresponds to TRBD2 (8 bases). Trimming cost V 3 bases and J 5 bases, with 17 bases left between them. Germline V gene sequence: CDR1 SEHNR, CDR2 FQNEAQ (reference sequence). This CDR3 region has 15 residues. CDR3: CASSFSGTRGHEQYF. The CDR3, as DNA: TGTGCCAGCAGCTTTTCCGGGACTAGGGGGCACGAGCAGTACTTC.

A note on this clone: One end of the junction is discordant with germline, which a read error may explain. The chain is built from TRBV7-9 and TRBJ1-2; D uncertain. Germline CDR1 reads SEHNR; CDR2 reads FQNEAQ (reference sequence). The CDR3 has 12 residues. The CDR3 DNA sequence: TGTTCCAGCAGCTCCGACCCGGGTGGCTACACCTTC. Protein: CSSSSDPGGYTF. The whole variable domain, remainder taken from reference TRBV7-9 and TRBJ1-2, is DTGVSQNPRHKITKRGQNVTFRCDPISEHNRLYWYRQTLGQGPEFLTYFQNEAQLEKSRLLSDRFSAERPKGSFSTLEIQRTEQGDSAMYLCSSSSDPGGYTFGSGTRLTVV.